This T cell receptor beta chain was obtained from a study of B cell selection in AIRE deficiency. Findings and caveats of the study: Tconv and Treg cells from AIRE-deficient patients resembled healthy donors in TCRBV usage, CDR3 length and diversity. Only TCRbeta was sequenced; approximately 37% of shared healthy Treg sequences appeared in Tconv. About 28% of healthy-shared Treg sequences were found among patient Tconv cells.

Conventional CD4 T cells were sorted as CD4+CD127+ cells. To note about this clone: Antigen unknown.

V shed 3 bases and J 2 bases; nucleotides not matched to a gene: 3. Looked up from germline, CDR1 is SGHTA and CDR2 is FQGTGA. CDR3 length equals 15 residues. Data came from immunoSEQ multiplex PCR; TCRdb stores just in-frame clones and leaves some out. The table includes under 30,000 clones, roughly 97% detected once. The sequence was obtained from a human donor in good health. Sequencing was carried out using CD4+CD127+ conventional T cells sorted from PBMCs. This chain links TRBV7-3 with TRBJ2-2; the match to TRBD1 covers 7 bases. The CDR3: CASSLTGKNTGELFF. The CDR3 DNA reads TGTGCCAGCAGCTTGACAGGGAAAAACACCGGGGAGCTGTTTTTT.